The entry that follows covers one T cell receptor beta chain sequence. Its antigen remains undetermined. No quality values exist for individual bases; no much larger clone is one base distant. This entry belongs to a study of T cell changes during pregnancy in multiple sclerosis (dated by TCRdb to the late 2010s). Context from the whole study: The study looked at changes in the T cell repertoire across pregnancy in women with multiple sclerosis.

Library creation used the immunoSEQ multiplex PCR assay. Entries here come from immuneACCESS through TCRdb and include only in-frame sequences with V and J called. Some clones fail to appear in such tables; in the studies checked, an unresolved V gene covers under half of the shortfall, and the cause of the remainder is unknown. For this sample there are some 90,000 clones; roughly 90% appear just once. 1.5% to 1.7% of the sample comes from the top ten. The V and J ends are trimmed by 4 bases and 3 bases, leaving 9 bases between them. CDR3 length: 12 amino acids, cysteine to phenylalanine. Of the read, only the CDR3 DNA is kept; its 36 bases are in frame from base 1. Taken from the germline V gene, the CDR1 and CDR2 loops are SQVTM and ANQGSEA.

This TCR came from a female donor with multiple sclerosis, enrolled in a pregnancy study. The sequence is built from TRBV29-1 and TRBJ1-2; TRBD1 could be the D gene, as 5 bases match. The sequencing used peripheral blood, collected in the first trimester of pregnancy. The CDR3 reads CSVGQNYYGYTF. DNA sequence: TGCAGCGTTGGACAGAACTACTATGGCTACACCTTC.